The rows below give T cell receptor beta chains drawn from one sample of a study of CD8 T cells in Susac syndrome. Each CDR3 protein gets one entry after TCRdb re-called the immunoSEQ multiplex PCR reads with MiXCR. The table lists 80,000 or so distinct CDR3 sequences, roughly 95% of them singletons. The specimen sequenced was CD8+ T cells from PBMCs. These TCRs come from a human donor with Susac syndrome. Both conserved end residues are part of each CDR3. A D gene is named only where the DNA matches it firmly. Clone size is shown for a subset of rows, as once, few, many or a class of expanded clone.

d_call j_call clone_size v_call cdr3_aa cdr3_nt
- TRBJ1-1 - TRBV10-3 CAINESNRAQNTEAFF TGTGCCATCAATGAGTCGAATAGGGCGCAGAACACTGAAGCTTTCTTT
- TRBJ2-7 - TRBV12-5 CASGLDQAELYEQYF TGTGCTAGTGGTTTGGACCAAGCTGAGCTCTACGAGCAGTACTTC
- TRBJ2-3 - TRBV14 CASSQELTLRDTQYF TGTGCCAGCAGCCAAGAATTAACATTGAGAGATACGCAGTATTTT
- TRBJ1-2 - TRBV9 CASSEKGYGYTF TGTGCCAGCAGCGAAAAGGGCTATGGCTACACCTTC
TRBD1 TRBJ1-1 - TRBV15 CATSSRDRVTEAFF TGTGCCACCAGCTCCCGGGACAGGGTTACTGAAGCTTTCTTT
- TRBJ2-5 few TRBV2 CASVMGTQYF TGTGCCAGCGTCATGGGGACCCAGTACTTC
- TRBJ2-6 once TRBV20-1 CSARDLLSGANVLTF TGCAGTGCTAGGGATTTACTTTCTGGGGCCAACGTCCTGACTTTC
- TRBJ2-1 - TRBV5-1 CASSSTHNNEQFF TGCGCCAGCAGCTCGACCCATAACAATGAGCAGTTCTTC
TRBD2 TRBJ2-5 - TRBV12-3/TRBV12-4 CASSPSGASQETQYF TGTGCCAGCAGCCCTAGCGGGGCAAGCCAAGAGACCCAGTACTTC
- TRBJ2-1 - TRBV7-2 CASSPLTVYNEQFF TGTGCCAGCAGCCCCCTGACGGTCTACAATGAGCAGTTCTTC
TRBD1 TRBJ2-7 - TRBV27 CASGGQVYEQYF TGTGCCAGCGGGGGACAGGTCTACGAGCAGTACTTC
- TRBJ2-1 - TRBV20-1 CSARSLASSYNEQFF TGCAGTGCTAGAAGCCTAGCGAGCTCCTACAATGAGCAGTTCTTC
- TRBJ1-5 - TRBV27 CASSRAGQPQHF TGTGCCAGCTCGAGGGCGGGGCAGCCCCAGCATTTT
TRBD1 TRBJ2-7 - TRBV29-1 CSVQGDPFYEQYF TGCAGCGTTCAGGGGGACCCGTTCTACGAGCAGTACTTC
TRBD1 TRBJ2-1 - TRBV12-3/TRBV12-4 CASSPDRAGNEQFF TGTGCCAGCAGCCCGGACAGGGCCGGCAATGAGCAGTTCTTC
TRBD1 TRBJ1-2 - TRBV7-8 CASSPDRGRGNYGYTF TGTGCCAGCAGCCCGGACAGGGGCCGCGGTAACTATGGCTACACCTTC
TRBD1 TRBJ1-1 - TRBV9 CASSGTGGVGTEAFF TGTGCCAGCAGCGGAACAGGGGGCGTAGGCACTGAAGCTTTCTTT
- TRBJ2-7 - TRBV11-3 CASSLDPASGYF TGTGCCAGCAGCTTAGATCCGGCGTCGGGGTACTTC
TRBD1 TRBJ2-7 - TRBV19 CAPGTGGEQYF TGTGCCCCCGGGACAGGAGGTGAGCAGTACTTC
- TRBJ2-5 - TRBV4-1 CASSQFRTDGHSQYF TGCGCCAGCAGCCAATTTAGGACAGACGGGCATTCACAGTACTTC
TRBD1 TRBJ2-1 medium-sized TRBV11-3 CASSLDRGGDEQFF TGTGCCAGCAGCCTAGACAGGGGAGGCGATGAGCAGTTCTTC
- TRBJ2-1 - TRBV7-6 CASSWDFHNEQFF TGTGCCAGCAGCTGGGACTTTCACAATGAGCAGTTCTTC
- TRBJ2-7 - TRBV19 CASSITGNPSYEQYF TGTGCCAGTAGTATAACAGGAAATCCTTCCTACGAGCAGTACTTC
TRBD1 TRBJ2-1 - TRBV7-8 CASSFKQGDYNEQFF TGTGCCAGCAGCTTTAAACAGGGGGACTACAATGAGCAGTTCTTC
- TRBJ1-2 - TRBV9 CASGGTYGYTF TGTGCCAGCGGGGGAACCTATGGCTACACCTTC
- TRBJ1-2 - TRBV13 CASSTRGTNYGYTF TGTGCCAGCAGCACCCGGGGCACTAACTATGGCTACACCTTC
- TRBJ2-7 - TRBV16 CASSQFYSAAYEQYF TGTGCCAGCAGCCAATTCTACAGCGCAGCCTACGAGCAGTACTTC
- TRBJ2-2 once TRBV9 CASSVTGTGELFF TGTGCCAGCAGCGTCACAGGCACCGGGGAGCTGTTTTTT
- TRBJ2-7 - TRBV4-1 CASSQERGSPYEQYF TGCGCCAGCAGCCAAGAAAGGGGCAGTCCCTACGAGCAGTACTTC
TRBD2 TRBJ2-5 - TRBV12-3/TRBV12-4 CASTSGGGETQYF TGTGCCAGTACCTCTGGGGGGGGAGAGACCCAGTACTTC
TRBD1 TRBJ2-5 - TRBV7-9 CASSNRQGAQETQYF TGTGCCAGCAGCAATCGACAGGGGGCCCAAGAGACCCAGTACTTC